This T cell receptor beta chain emerged from a study of control samples from healthy donors and cancer patients. Profiled with immunoSEQ multiplex PCR; TCRdb holds only in-frame clones, not every one. The listing contains about 210,000 clones. CDR3 size: 14 residues. Trimming shortened V by 0 bases and J by 3 bases, and 8 bases separated the two germline ends. Germline-derived CDR1 and CDR2 are MGHRA and YSYEKL. The receptor was derived from a woman younger than 45 in good health. The sample was blood. The V gene is TRBV4-1, the J gene TRBJ1-2; no clear D gene. The CDR3 region has the DNA TGCGCCAGCAGCCAAGATTCGGGAGACTATGGCTACACCTTC. Translated: CASSQDSGDYGYTF.